The rows below give T cell receptor beta chains drawn from one sample of a study of blood T cell repertoires in COVID-19. Only in-frame clones appear in the TCRdb table, and some are missing; sequencing was by immunoSEQ multiplex PCR. The table lists some 110,000 clones, 80% to 85% of them singletons, with approximately 7.9% in the top ten. Sequenced: peripheral blood. The receptors here all came from a man in his 70s with acute or convalescent COVID-19. Each CDR3 is given with its conserved first and last residue. D genes are given only for firm matches. Size is stated for part of the rows, as once, few or many counts, or as a class when the clone is expanded.

clone size | J gene | D gene | V gene | CDR3 protein | CDR3 DNA
once | TRBJ1-1 | . | TRBV10-3 | CASRLDSSTEAFF | TGTGCCAGCAGGCTCGACAGTTCGACTGAAGCTTTCTTT
. | TRBJ2-3 | TRBD2 | TRBV19 | CASNNGRAPDTQYF | TGTGCAAGCAATAACGGGAGGGCCCCAGATACGCAGTATTTT
. | TRBJ1-5 | . | TRBV10-3 | CAIRGGDNQPQHF | TGTGCCATCAGGGGGGGGGACAATCAGCCCCAGCATTTT
. | TRBJ1-5 | . | TRBV12-3/TRBV12-4 | CASSFGQNQPQHF | TGTGCCAGCAGCTTCGGACAGAATCAGCCCCAGCATTTT
. | TRBJ2-7 | . | TRBV5-1 | CASSWVGQTYEQYF | TGCGCCAGCAGTTGGGTGGGGCAGACCTACGAGCAGTACTTC
few | TRBJ2-5 | . | TRBV5-1 | CASTQTSRAQETQYF | TGCGCCAGCACGCAGACGAGCAGGGCCCAAGAGACCCAGTACTTC
. | TRBJ1-1 | TRBD1 | TRBV30 | CAWSKGGQRNTEAFF | TGTGCCTGGAGCAAAGGGGGCCAAAGGAACACTGAAGCTTTCTTT
. | TRBJ1-2 | TRBD1 | TRBV18 | CASSPGQGADGYTF | TGTGCCAGCTCACCGGGACAGGGGGCTGATGGCTACACCTTC
. | TRBJ2-3 | TRBD2 | TRBV5-6 | CASSLFSGGAMDTQYF | TGTGCCAGCAGTTTGTTTAGCGGGGGGGCCATGGATACGCAGTATTTT
. | TRBJ2-7 | . | TRBV6-6 | CASSASISYEQYF | TGTGCCAGCAGTGCTAGCATCTCCTACGAGCAGTACTTC
. | TRBJ2-5 | . | TRBV19 | CASSLSGGMGEGTQYF | TGTGCCAGTAGCCTGTCTGGAGGGATGGGAGAGGGGACCCAGTACTTC
. | TRBJ2-6 | . | TRBV19 | CASSIGLSGANVLTF | TGTGCCAGTAGTATCGGTCTCTCTGGGGCCAACGTCCTGACTTTC
. | TRBJ2-2 | TRBD1 | TRBV5-6 | CASSFTPGTGVYTGELFF | TGTGCCAGCAGCTTTACACCCGGGACAGGGGTTTACACCGGGGAGCTGTTTTTT
. | TRBJ1-6 | . | TRBV7-9 | CASSRNSPLHF | TGTGCCAGCAGCCGTAATTCACCCCTCCACTTT
. | TRBJ2-5 | TRBD2 | TRBV6-1 | CASSEALAGVRETQYF | TGTGCCAGCAGTGAAGCGCTAGCGGGAGTTCGGGAGACCCAGTACTTC
once | TRBJ2-3 | . | TRBV19 | CASSIRQSDTQYF | TGTGCCAGTAGTATTCGCCAGTCAGATACGCAGTATTTT
. | TRBJ1-3 | . | TRBV28 | CASSLRRQGNTIYF | TGTGCCAGCAGTTTACGTCGCCAGGGCAACACCATATATTTT
. | TRBJ2-7 | TRBD2 | TRBV7-8 | CASSGTSGGVLGFEQYF | TGTGCCAGCAGCGGTACTAGCGGGGGGGTTTTGGGGTTCGAGCAGTACTTC
. | TRBJ1-3 | TRBD1 | TRBV7-9 | CASSFMTGSGNTIYF | TGTGCCAGCAGCTTCATGACAGGGAGTGGAAACACCATATATTTT
. | TRBJ1-6 | TRBD1 | TRBV15 | CATSRVQGNSPLHF | TGTGCCACCAGCAGAGTACAGGGGAATTCACCCCTCCACTTT